This TCR beta chain was obtained from a study of radiation and T cells in renal cell carcinoma. The study's findings and limits: Compared with controls, irradiated tumors had more, larger dominant CDR3 motifs. Sampling covered only around 1 g of each tumor.

Germline CDR1 MNHEY, CDR2 SVGAGI. This CDR3 comprises 15 residues. J gave up 0 bases and V 6 bases, and 8 bases lay outside the gene matches. Concerning this clone itself: Its cognate antigen is unknown.

Profiled with immunoSEQ multiplex PCR; TCRdb holds only in-frame clones, not every one. The sample has 15,000 to 20,000 clones; approximately 59% are singletons. Sample treatment: treatment-naive control, cytoreductive nephrectomy. Source: tumor tissue, taken from a patient whose treatment was nephrectomy without radiotherapy. The J gene is TRBJ2-7, the V gene TRBV6-5; the match to TRBD2 covers 7 bases. The TCR originated in a middle-aged man with renal cell carcinoma. CDR3: CASSRAGLGSYEQYF. The CDR3 DNA follows: TGTGCCAGCAGCCGAGCGGGACTTGGCTCCTACGAGCAGTACTTC.